A selection of T cell receptor beta chains follows, all from one sample in a study of human T cells and chemical hapten exposure. MiXCR, applied by TCRdb to the RACE reads, yields one record per CDR3 protein. The sample lists tens of thousands of distinct CDR3 sequences; 30% to 35% were seen once. The sample in question was whole blood, obtained in connection with sensitization to the hapten diphenylcyclopropenone (DPC). These receptors came from a man aged 35-49 years with alopecia areata. Some clones in this sample may be carry-over from other donors' samples. Both conserved end residues are part of each CDR3. The order of the fields is D gene, V gene, CDR3 protein. The D gene is left open where the match is weak.

. | TRBV29-1 | CSVDPQGTDTQYF
. | TRBV6-1 | CASSENGRGWTDTQYF
. | TRBV7-2 | CASSFRKHDTQYF
. | TRBV2 | CASSRDGRDQPQHF
TRBD2 | TRBV20-1 | CSATMTSGTLSTDTQYF
. | TRBV28 | CAGTGRRSGNTIYF
. | TRBV20-1 | CSARVYIQGWDTEAFF
. | TRBV7-8 | CASSSPEGSGANVLTF
TRBD2 | TRBV20-1 | CSASDSSGGWEQFF
. | TRBV24-1 | CATSDGVSYEQYF
TRBD1 | TRBV20-1 | CSARAGGGRGNQPQHF
. | TRBV29-1 | CSVGRQLNTETFF
. | TRBV28 | CASSFVRHNQPQHF
TRBD2 | TRBV20-1 | CSARRASGSFTGELFF
TRBD2 | TRBV6-5 | CASSRTSGAYEQYF
. | TRBV20-1 | CSARSAADTQYF
. | TRBV20-1 | CSGERGLVSYEQYF
TRBD1 | TRBV27 | CASSLWTGQETQYF
. | TRBV27 | CASSYSSQYEQYF
TRBD2 | TRBV7-6 | CASSLGLAGYEQYF
TRBD2 | TRBV18 | CASSPQSGRAADTQYF
. | TRBV12-3/TRBV12-4 | CASSSGSGEQYF
. | TRBV12-3/TRBV12-4 | CASSFERDTEAFF
TRBD1 | TRBV27 | CASRATGYYGYTF
. | TRBV24-1 | CATSYEGETQYF
TRBD1 | TRBV3-1 | CASSRRQGSSYEQYF
TRBD2 | TRBV7-2 | CASSLGLAGGGQETQYF
TRBD1 | TRBV6-2/TRBV6-3 | CASSYAAGGADTQYF
TRBD2 | TRBV7-9 | CASSLVRSSGREDTQYF
. | TRBV6-5 | CASSHGERNQPQHF
TRBD1 | TRBV20-1 | CSARGQTDTQYF
TRBD2 | TRBV4-1 | CASSQGREASYNEQFF
. | TRBV3-1 | CASSQDDIGYTF
. | TRBV24-1 | CATPMRATEAFF
. | TRBV7-9 | CASSSRGGVHEQFF
. | TRBV20-1 | CSARDNLASLREQYF
TRBD1 | TRBV24-1 | CATSETSPGQAETQYF